This T cell receptor beta chain was identified during a study of PD-1 blockade in mismatch repair-deficient tumors. Study background: Patients had over 10 mismatch repair-deficient cancer types, all previously treated and progressing. Study conclusions and caveats: After pembrolizumab, tumor-resident clones rose rapidly, then generally contracted before radiologic responses.

With respect to this clone: Its target is unknown.

The table came from immunoSEQ multiplex PCR; TCRdb's copy has only in-frame clones and leaves some out. The sample shows about 34,000 clones, roughly 80% of them seen only once. Germline assignment: CDR1 SNHLY and CDR2 FYNNEI. V gave up 0 bases and J gave up 7 bases, with 7 bases separating them. The CDR3 extends over 12 amino acids. The V and J genes are TRBV2 and TRBJ2-7; D is possibly TRBD1 (5 bases). The source material was PBMCs, sampled roughly 6 weeks after starting pembrolizumab. The TCR originated in an adult with mismatch repair-deficient cancer. DNA of the CDR3: TGTGCCAGCAGTGAAGCTAAGGGGGAGCAGTACTTC. Translated, it gives CASSEAKGEQYF.